This T cell receptor beta chain derives from a study of T-cell memory formation after mild COVID-19. Study-wide background: For the most part, TCR clusters were specific to one donor.

Study-level findings and limits: CD4/CD8 balance characterized clones contracting day 15 to 85, and CD4+ skew characterized later expanders.

Trimming removed 3 bases from V and 6 bases from J; junction bases left unmatched: 2. The CDR3 length is 14 residues. TCRdb itself ran the 5' RACE reads through MiXCR, one entry per CDR3 protein. The top ten hold under 25% of the sample, which has around 300,000 distinct CDR3 sequences, approximately 19% seen once. This clonotype came up a few times. Its antigen is unknown. The rearrangement uses TRBV12-3 or TRBV12-4 and TRBJ2-1; 10 bases are shared with TRBD2. The sequenced sample consisted of PBMCs or a T cell subset sorted from them (not recorded which). This sequence originates from a man aged 18 to 29 who had mild COVID-19 (a few samples of this study predate the infection). Cell type and time point are not known. This CDR3 reads CASSFQRGGNEQFF. The CDR3 DNA reads TGTGCCAGCAGTTTCCAGCGGGGGGGCAATGAGCAGTTCTTC.